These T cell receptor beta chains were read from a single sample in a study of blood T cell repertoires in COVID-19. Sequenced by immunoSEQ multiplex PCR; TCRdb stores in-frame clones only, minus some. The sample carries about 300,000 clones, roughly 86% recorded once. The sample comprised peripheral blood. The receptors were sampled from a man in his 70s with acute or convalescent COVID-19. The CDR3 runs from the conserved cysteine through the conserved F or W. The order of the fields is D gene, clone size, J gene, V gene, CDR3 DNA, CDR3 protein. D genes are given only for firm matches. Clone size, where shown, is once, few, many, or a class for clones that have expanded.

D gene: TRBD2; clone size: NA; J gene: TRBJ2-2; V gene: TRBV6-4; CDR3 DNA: TGTGCCAGCAGAAGAACAAGCGGGGGGGCGAGTAGCGGGGAGCTGTTTTTT; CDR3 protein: CASRRTSGGASSGELFF
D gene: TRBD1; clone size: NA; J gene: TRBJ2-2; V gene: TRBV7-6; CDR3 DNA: TGTGCCAGCAGCACCCGGGGACAGGGAGAAACCGGGGAGCTGTTTTTT; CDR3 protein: CASSTRGQGETGELFF
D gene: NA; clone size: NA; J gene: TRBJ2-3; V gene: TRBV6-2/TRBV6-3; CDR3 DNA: TGTGCCAGCAGTTACTCTGGGGGCCCGACGCAGTATTTT; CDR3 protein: CASSYSGGPTQYF
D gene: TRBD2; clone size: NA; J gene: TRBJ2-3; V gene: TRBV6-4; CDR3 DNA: TGTGCCAGCAGAGCTCTAGCGGGGACTAGCACAGATACGCAGTATTTT; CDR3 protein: CASRALAGTSTDTQYF
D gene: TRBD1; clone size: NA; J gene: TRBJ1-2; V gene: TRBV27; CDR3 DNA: TGTGCCAGCAGTGGTCCGGGACAGGGCTATGGCTACACCTTC; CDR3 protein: CASSGPGQGYGYTF
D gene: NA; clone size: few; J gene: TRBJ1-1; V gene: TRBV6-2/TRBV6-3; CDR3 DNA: TGTGCCAGCAGTTACCCAACAGGCAGCCTGAACACTGAAGCTTTCTTT; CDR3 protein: CASSYPTGSLNTEAFF
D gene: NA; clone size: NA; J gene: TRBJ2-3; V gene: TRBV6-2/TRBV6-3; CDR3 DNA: TGTGCCAGCAGTGGCGGGGGCGCACTAGTCACAGATACGCAGTATTTT; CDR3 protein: CASSGGGALVTDTQYF
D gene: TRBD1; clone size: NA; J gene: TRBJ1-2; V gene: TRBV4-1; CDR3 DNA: TGCGCCAGCAGCCTCGATTCCTCTCCAGGGGGGACAGGCCCTTTCTATGGCTACACCTTC; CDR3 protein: CASSLDSSPGGTGPFYGYTF
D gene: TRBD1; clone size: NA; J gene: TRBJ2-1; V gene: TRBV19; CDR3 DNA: TGTGCCAGTAGTGGGACAGGGTCTCGACTTGGGGGTGAGCAGTTCTTC; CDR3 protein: CASSGTGSRLGGEQFF
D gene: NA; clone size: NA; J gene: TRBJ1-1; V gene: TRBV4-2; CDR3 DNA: TGTGCCAGCAGCCAAGATCGGGGAATGAGAGCTTTCTTT; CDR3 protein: CASSQDRGMRAFF
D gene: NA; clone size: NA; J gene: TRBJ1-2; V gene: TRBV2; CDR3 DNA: TGTGCCAGAAGGATCCCGCGGGGGGACTATGGCTACACCTTC; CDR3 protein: CARRIPRGDYGYTF
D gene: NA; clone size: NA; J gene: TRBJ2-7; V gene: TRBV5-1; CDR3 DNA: TGCGCCAGCAGCTTGGGGGCAGACTACGAGCAGTACTTC; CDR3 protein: CASSLGADYEQYF
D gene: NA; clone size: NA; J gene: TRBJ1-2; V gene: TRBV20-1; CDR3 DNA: TGCAGTGCTAGGGAGGGGTATGGCTACACCTTC; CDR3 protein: CSAREGYGYTF
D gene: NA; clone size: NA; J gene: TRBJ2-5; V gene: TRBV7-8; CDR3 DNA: TGTGCCAGCAGCTATATTCTGCAAGAGACCCAGTACTTC; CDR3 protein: CASSYILQETQYF
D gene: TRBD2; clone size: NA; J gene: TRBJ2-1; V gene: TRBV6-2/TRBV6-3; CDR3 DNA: TGTGCCAGCAGTTACAGACTAGCGGGAGCGGAGAATGAGCAGTTCTTC; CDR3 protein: CASSYRLAGAENEQFF
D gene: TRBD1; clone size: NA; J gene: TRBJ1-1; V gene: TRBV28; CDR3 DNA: TGTGCCAGCAGGTTGGGACAGGGGGGAGCTTTCTTT; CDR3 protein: CASRLGQGGAFF
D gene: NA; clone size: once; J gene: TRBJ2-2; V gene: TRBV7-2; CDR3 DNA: TGTGCCAGCAGTCGTAGAGGCCCCAACACCGGGGAGCTGTTTTTT; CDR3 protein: CASSRRGPNTGELFF
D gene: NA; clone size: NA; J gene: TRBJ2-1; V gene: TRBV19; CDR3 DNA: TGTGCCAGCCGAAAACTGGGGCCCTACAATGAGCAGTTCTTC; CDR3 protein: CASRKLGPYNEQFF
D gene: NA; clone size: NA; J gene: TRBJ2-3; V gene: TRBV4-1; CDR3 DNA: TGCGCCAGCAGCCAAGATCGGGGTTATACGCAGTATTTT; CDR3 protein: CASSQDRGYTQYF
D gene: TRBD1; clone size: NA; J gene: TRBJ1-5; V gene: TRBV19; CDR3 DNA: TGTGCCAGTAGTACCACCGGGACAGGGGGCGCGGGCAATCAGCCCCAGCATTTT; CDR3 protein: CASSTTGTGGAGNQPQHF
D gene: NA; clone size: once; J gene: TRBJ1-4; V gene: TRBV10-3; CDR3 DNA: TGTGCCACCACAGGTTCAACTAATGAAAAACTGTTTTTT; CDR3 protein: CATTGSTNEKLFF
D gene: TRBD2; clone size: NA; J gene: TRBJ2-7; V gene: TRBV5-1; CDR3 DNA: TGCGCCAGCGGGCCCCTGGGGGGGAGCTACTACGAGCAGTACTTC; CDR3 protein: CASGPLGGSYYEQYF
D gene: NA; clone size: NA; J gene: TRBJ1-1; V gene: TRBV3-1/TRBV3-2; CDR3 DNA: TGTGCCAGCAGCCAAGATAGTCGATACGGCACTGAAGCTTTCTTT; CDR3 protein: CASSQDSRYGTEAFF
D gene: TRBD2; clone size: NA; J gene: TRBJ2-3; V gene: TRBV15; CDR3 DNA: TGTGCCACCGGGACTAGCGGGGTAGAAGATACGCAGTATTTT; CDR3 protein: CATGTSGVEDTQYF
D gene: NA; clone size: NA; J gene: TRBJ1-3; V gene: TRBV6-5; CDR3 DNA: TGTGCCAGCAGTTCGGGAGCCTCTGGAAACACCATATATTTT; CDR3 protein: CASSSGASGNTIYF
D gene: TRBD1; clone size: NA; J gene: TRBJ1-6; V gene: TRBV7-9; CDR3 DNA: TGTGCCAGCAGCTCAGATACAGGGGTATGGAGCGGTTCACCCCTCCACTTT; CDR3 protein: CASSSDTGVWSGSPLHF
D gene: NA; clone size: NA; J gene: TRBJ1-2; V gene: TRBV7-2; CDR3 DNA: TGTGCCAGCAGCTTAGCGCAGGGTTCAGGTGGCTACACCTTC; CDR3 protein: CASSLAQGSGGYTF